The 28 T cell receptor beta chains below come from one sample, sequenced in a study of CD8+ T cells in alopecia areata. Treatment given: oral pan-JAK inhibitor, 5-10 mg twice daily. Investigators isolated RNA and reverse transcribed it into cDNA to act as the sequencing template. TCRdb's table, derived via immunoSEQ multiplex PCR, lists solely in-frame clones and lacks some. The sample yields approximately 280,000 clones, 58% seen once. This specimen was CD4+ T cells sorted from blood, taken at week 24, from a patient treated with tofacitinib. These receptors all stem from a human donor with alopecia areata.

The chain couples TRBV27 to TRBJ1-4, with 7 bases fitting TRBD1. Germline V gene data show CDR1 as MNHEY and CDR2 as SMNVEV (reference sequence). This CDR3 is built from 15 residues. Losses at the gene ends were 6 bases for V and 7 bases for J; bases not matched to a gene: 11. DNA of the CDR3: TGTGCCAGCAGAGACTCCGGGACAGCCGCTGAAAAACTGTTTTTT. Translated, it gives CASRDSGTAAEKLFF.

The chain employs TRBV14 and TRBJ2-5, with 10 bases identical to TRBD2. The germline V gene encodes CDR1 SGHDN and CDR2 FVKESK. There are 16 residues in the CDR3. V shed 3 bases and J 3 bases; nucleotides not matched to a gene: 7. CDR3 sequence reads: CASSHRLAGGKETQYF. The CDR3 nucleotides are TGTGCCAGCAGCCACCGATTAGCGGGGGGAAAAGAGACCCAGTACTTC.

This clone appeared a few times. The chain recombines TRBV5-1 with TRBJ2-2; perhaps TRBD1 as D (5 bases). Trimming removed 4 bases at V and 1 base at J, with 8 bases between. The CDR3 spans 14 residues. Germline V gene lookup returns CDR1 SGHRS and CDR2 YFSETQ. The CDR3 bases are TGCGCCAGCAGCCAAGGACAGAACACCGGGGAGCTGTTTTTT. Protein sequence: CASSQGQNTGELFF.

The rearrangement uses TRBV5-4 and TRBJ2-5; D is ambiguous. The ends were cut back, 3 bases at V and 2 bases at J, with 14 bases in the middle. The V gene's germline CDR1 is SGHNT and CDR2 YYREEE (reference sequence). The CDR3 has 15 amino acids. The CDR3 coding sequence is TGTGCCAGCAGCTCAACGGCGGACGGACAAGAGACCCAGTACTTC. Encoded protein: CASSSTADGQETQYF.

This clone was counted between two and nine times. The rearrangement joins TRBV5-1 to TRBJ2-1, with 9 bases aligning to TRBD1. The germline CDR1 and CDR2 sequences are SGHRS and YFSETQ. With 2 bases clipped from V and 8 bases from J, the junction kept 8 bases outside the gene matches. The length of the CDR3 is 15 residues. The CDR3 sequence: CASSLQGAQSHEQFF. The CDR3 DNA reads TGCGCCAGCAGCTTACAGGGGGCGCAATCGCATGAGCAGTTCTTC.

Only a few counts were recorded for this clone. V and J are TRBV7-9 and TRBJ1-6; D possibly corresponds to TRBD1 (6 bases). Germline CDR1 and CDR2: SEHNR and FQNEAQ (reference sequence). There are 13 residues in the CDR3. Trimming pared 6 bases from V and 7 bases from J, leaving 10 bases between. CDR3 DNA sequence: TGTGCCAGCAGTACGACAGGCAATTCACCCCTCCACTTT. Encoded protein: CASSTTGNSPLHF.

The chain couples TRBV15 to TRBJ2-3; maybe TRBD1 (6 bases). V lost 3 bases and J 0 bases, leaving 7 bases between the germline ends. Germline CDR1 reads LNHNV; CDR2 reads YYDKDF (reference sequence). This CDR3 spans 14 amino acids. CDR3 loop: CATSRDSSTDTQYF. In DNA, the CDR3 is TGTGCCACCAGCAGGGACAGTAGCACAGATACGCAGTATTTT.

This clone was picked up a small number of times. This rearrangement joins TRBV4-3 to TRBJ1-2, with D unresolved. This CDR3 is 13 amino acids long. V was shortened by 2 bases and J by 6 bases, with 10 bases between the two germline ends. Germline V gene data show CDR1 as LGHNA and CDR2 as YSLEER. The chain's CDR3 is CASSQSPYDGYTF. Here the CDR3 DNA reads TGCGCCAGCAGCCAAAGCCCATACGATGGCTACACCTTC.

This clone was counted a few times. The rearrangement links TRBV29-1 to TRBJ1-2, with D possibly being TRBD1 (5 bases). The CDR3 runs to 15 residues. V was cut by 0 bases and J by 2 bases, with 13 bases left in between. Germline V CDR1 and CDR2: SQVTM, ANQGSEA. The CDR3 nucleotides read TGCAGCGTTGAAGATCCAGGGCAGGGAAACTATGGCTACACCTTC. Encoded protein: CSVEDPGQGNYGYTF.

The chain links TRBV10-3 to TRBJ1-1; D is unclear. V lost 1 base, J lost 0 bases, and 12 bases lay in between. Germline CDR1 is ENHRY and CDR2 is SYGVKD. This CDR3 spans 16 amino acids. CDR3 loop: CAISELFWRMNTEAFF. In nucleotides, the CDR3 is TGTGCCATCAGTGAGTTGTTTTGGCGCATGAACACTGAAGCTTTCTTT.

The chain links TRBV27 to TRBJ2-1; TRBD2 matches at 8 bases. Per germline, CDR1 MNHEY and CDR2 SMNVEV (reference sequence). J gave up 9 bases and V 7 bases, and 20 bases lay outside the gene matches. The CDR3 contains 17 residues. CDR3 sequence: CASTTLGGIAGTSEQFF. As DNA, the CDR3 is TGTGCCAGCACTACTTTGGGGGGCATAGCGGGGACCAGTGAGCAGTTCTTC.

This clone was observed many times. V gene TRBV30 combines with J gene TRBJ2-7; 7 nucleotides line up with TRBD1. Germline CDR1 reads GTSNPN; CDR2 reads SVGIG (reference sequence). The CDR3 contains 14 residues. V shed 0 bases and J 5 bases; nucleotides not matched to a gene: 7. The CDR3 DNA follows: TGTGCCTGGAGTGTACTCGGGACAGCTAACGAGCAGTACTTC. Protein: CAWSVLGTANEQYF.

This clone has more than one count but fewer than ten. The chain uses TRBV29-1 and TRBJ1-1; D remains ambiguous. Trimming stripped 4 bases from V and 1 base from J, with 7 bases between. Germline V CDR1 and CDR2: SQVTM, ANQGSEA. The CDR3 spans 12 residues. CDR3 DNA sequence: TGCAGCGTTGTCCGCAGGAACACTGAAGCTTTCTTT. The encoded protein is CSVVRRNTEAFF. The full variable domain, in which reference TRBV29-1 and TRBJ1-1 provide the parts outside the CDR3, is SAVISQKPSRDICQRGTSLTIQCQVDSQVTMMFWYRQQPGQSLTLIATANQGSEATYESGFVIDKFPISRPNLTFSTLTVSNMSPEDSSIYLCSVVRRNTEAFFGQGTRLTVV.

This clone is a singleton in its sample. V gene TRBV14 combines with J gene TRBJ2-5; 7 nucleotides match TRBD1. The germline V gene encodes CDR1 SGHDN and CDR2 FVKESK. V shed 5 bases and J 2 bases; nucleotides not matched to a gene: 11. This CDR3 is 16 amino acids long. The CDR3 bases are TGTGCCAGCAGCTGGCTAGGGACAGACATTCAAGAGACCCAGTACTTC. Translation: CASSWLGTDIQETQYF.

The DNA of the CDR3 is TGTGCCAGTAGTATTTGGGGGACAGGGTTGAATGAGCAGTTCTTC. Its protein is CASSIWGTGLNEQFF. The gene calls are TRBV19 and TRBJ2-1; 9 bases are shared with TRBD1. CDR1 is LNHDA and CDR2 is SQIVND in the germline V gene (reference sequence). The CDR3 runs 15 residues. V trimming: 3 bases; J trimming: 7 bases; junction bases outside the gene matches: 7.

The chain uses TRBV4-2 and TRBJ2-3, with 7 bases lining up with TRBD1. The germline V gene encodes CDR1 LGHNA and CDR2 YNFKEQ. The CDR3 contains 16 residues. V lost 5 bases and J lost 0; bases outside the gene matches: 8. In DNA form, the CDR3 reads TGTGCCAGCAGCGCAGACAGGGTCGGGAGCACAGATACGCAGTATTTT. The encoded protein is CASSADRVGSTDTQYF.

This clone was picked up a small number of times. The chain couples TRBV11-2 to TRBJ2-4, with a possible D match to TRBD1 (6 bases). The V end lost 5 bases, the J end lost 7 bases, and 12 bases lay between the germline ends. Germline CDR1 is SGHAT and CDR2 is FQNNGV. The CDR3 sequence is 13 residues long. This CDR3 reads CASSPTGLNIQYF. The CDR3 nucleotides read TGTGCCAGCAGCCCTACAGGGCTGAACATTCAGTACTTC.

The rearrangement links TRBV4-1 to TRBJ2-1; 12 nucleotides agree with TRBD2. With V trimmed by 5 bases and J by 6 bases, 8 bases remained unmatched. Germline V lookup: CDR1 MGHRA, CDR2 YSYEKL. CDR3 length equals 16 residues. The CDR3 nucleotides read TGCGCCAGCAGCTTCGGACTAGCGGGGATCTTCAATGAGCAGTTCTTC. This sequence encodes CASSFGLAGIFNEQFF.

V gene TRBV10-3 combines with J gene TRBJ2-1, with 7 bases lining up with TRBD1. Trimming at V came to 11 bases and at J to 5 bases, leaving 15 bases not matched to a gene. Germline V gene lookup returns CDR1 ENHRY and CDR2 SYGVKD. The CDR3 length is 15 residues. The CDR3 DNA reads TGTGCCTCAGGGCAGAGTCAGGGGGTCGACAATGAGCAGTTCTTC. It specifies CASGQSQGVDNEQFF.

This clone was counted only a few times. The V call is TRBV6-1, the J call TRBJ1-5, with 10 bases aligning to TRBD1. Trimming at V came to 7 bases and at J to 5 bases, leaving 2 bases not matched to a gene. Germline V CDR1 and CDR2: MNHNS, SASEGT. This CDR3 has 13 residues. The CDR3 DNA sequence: TGTGCCAGCAAGGGGACAGGGGATCAGCCCCAGCATTTT. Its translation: CASKGTGDQPQHF.

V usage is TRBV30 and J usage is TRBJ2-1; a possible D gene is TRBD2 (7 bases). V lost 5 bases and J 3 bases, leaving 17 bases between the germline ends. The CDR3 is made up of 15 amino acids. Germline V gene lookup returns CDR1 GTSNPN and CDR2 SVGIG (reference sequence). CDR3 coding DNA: TGTGCCTGGGGTGGTGCGGGGGCGGTCTACAATGAGCAGTTCTTC. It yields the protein CAWGGAGAVYNEQFF.

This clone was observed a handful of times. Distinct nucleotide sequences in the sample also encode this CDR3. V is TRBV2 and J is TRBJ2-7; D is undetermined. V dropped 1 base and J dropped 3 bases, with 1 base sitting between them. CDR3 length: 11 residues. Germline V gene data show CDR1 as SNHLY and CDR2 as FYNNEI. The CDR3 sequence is CASSEVYEQYF. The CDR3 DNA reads TGTGCCAGCAGTGAAGTCTACGAGCAGTACTTC. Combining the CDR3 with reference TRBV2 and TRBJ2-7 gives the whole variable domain EPEVTQTPSHQVTQMGQEVILRCVPISNHLYFYWYRQILGQKVEFLVSFYNNEISEKSEIFDDQFSVERPDGSNFTLKIRSTKLEDSAMYFCASSEVYEQYFGPGTRLTVT.

The DNA of the CDR3 is TGTGCCAGCAGCTTATCCTTCGGCACATCCTACGAGCAGTACTTC. Residues: CASSLSFGTSYEQYF. This chain uses TRBV11-2 with TRBJ2-7; D not resolved. Germline V gives CDR1 SGHAT, CDR2 FQNNGV. The CDR3 sequence is 15 residues long. Between the trimmed V and J ends, which lost 2 bases and 1 base, there was a span of 12 bases.

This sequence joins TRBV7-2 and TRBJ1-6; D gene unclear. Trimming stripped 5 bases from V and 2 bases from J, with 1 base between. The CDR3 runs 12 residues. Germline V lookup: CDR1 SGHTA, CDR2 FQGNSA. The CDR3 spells CASSPYNSPLHF. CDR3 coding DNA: TGTGCCAGCAGCCCCTATAATTCACCCCTCCACTTT.

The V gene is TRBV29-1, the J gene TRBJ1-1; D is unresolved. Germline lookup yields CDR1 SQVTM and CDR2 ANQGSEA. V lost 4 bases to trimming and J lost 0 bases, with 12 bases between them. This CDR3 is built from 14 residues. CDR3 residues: CSVGPSSMNTEAFF. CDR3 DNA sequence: TGCAGCGTTGGCCCCAGTTCCATGAACACTGAAGCTTTCTTT. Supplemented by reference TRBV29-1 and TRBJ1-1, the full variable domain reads SAVISQKPSRDICQRGTSLTIQCQVDSQVTMMFWYRQQPGQSLTLIATANQGSEATYESGFVIDKFPISRPNLTFSTLTVSNMSPEDSSIYLCSVGPSSMNTEAFFGQGTRLTVV.

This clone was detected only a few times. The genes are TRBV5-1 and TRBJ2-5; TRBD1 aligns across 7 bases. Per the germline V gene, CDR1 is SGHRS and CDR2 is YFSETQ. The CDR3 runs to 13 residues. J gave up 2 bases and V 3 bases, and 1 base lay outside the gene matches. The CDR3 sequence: CASSSGQQETQYF. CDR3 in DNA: TGCGCCAGCAGCTCGGGACAGCAAGAGACCCAGTACTTC.

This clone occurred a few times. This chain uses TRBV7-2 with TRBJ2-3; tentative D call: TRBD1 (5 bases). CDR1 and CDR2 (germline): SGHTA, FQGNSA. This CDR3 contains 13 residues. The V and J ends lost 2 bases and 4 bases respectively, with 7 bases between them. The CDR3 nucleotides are TGTGCCAGCAGCTTACAGGGCCCAGATACGCAGTATTTT. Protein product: CASSLQGPDTQYF. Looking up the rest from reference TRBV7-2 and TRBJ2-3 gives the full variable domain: GAGVSQSPSNKVTEKGKDVELRCDPISGHTALYWYRQSLGQGLEFLIYFQGNSAPDKSGLPSDRFSAERTGGSVSTLTIQRTQQEDSAVYLCASSLQGPDTQYFGPGTRLTVL.

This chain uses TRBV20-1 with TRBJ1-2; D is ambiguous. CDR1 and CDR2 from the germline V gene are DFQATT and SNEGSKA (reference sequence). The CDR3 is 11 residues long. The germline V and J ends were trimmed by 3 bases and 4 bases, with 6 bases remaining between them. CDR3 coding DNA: TGCAGTGCTAGGGTACCCTATGGCTACACCTTC. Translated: CSARVPYGYTF.